This TCR beta chain was sequenced for a study of a mutant IDH1 vaccine in newly diagnosed glioma. Study overall: Vaccination followed radiotherapy alone by 4-6 weeks, or accompanied temozolomide cycles. Former treatment meant radiotherapy, temozolomide, or both; the majority had gotten both.

Trimming shortened V by 7 bases and J by 3 bases, and 13 bases separated the two germline ends. CDR3 length equals 15 residues. CDR1 and CDR2 (germline): SGHAT, FQNNGV. Notes on this clone: What it binds is not known.

Time point given: week 47, end of study. Vaccine doses each comprised 300 ug of mutant IDH1 20-mer peptide, with topical imiquimod. Profiled with immunoSEQ multiplex PCR; TCRdb holds only in-frame clones, not every one. The sample shows approximately 80,000 clones, 75% to 85% of them seen only once. The sequence was collected from a man between 35 and 55 years old with glioma. V is TRBV11-2 and J is TRBJ1-6; D unresolved. The specimen comprised PBMCs, sampled from a glioma patient whose treatment included an IDH1 peptide vaccine. DNA for the CDR3: TGTGCCAGCACCGAGGAGTGGATCTATAATTCACCCCTCCACTTT. Its protein product is CASTEEWIYNSPLHF. The full variable domain, rest sourced from reference TRBV11-2 and TRBJ1-6, is EAGVAQSPRYKIIEKRQSVAFWCNPISGHATLYWYQQILGQGPKLLIQFQNNGVVDDSQLPKDRFSAERLKGVDSTLKIQPAKLEDSAVYLCASTEEWIYNSPLHFGNGTRLTVT.